What follows describes a single T cell receptor beta chain. Its antigen is unknown. The sample comes from a study of shared clonotypes between healthy human individuals. Study details: A donor's plate count was three for CD4 naive and three for CD4 memory; CD8 naive had two and CD8 memory one. Study-level results: Among the subsets, naive ones generally showed larger estimated richness than memory ones.

The naive CD8 population came from CD45RO-negative cells selected for CCR7, without terminally differentiated effector memory CD45RA+ cells. The protocol was immunoSEQ multiplex PCR, while the TCRdb copy is restricted to in-frame clones and leaves out a portion. The sample holds under 850,000 clones, nearly 95% seen once. Input material: naive CD8+ T cells sorted from blood. The sequence came from a man in his thirties or forties in good health.

CDR3 DNA: TGCGCCAGCAGCTTTGAGACAGGGGTATCCAAAAACATTCAGTACTTC. Translating it yields CASSFETGVSKNIQYF. The chain has TRBV5-1 and TRBJ2-4; TRBD1 matches 8 bases. The germline V gene encodes CDR1 SGHRS and CDR2 YFSETQ. Trimming at V came to 2 bases and at J to 2 bases, leaving 6 bases not matched to a gene. This CDR3 has 16 residues.